This TCR beta chain came from a study of post-analysis software for immune sequencing data. General study findings and limits: Normalized Chao1 diversity in multiple sclerosis patients fell significantly below that of controls. Controls had lower frequencies than patients of a few TRBV segments, which included TRBV5-6, TRBV5-1 and TRBV20-1. By F measure, strong co-clustering occurred among samples prepared in the same batch.

This clonotype was observed a few times. The antigen remains undetermined. The CDR3 has 14 amino acids. From germline, CDR1 is SQVTM and CDR2 ANQGSEA. The V and J ends lost 5 bases and 8 bases, in that order; junction bases with no gene match: 10. Researchers reported that TCR beta cDNA libraries carried unique molecular identifiers. TCRdb re-analysed the PCR reads in MiXCR, keeping a single row per CDR3 protein. The repertoire holds 160,000 or so distinct CDR3 sequences, under 40% seen once, with approximately 30% in the top ten. The receptor comes from a girl between 5 and 17 years old with multiple sclerosis. This sample comprised blood, obtained after autologous hematopoietic stem cell transplantation. The chain recombines TRBV29-1 with TRBJ2-1; 9 nucleotides agree with TRBD2. CDR3 protein: CSVFGSGRPDEQFF. The CDR3 coding sequence is TGCAGCGTTTTTGGTAGCGGGAGACCCGATGAGCAGTTCTTC.